This TCR beta chain emerged from a study of T cell responses to AZD1222 COVID-19 vaccine. Findings and caveats of the study: Donors in the cohort were predominantly white British and more often female, and clonal diversity was possibly underestimated. In the spike-specific TCR repertoire, nearly half reportedly target unmutated variant regions.

The protocol was immunoSEQ multiplex PCR, while the TCRdb copy is restricted to in-frame clones and leaves out a portion. The sample holds 150,000 to 200,000 clones, around 93% seen once. Trimming at V came to 4 bases and at J to 1 base, leaving 8 bases not matched to a gene. CDR1 and CDR2 (germline): MGHRA, YSYEKL. The CDR3 loop spans 16 amino acids. Notes on this clone: Its matching antigen is unknown.

The chain has TRBV4-1 and TRBJ2-7; the match to TRBD2 covers 9 bases. The clonotype was recovered from an adult in good health. Specimen: peripheral blood, collected on day 0 of AZD1222 vaccination. In DNA, the CDR3 is TGCGCCAGCAGCCGGGAGGGGACTAGCCCTTCCTACGAGCAGTACTTC. This encodes CASSREGTSPSYEQYF.